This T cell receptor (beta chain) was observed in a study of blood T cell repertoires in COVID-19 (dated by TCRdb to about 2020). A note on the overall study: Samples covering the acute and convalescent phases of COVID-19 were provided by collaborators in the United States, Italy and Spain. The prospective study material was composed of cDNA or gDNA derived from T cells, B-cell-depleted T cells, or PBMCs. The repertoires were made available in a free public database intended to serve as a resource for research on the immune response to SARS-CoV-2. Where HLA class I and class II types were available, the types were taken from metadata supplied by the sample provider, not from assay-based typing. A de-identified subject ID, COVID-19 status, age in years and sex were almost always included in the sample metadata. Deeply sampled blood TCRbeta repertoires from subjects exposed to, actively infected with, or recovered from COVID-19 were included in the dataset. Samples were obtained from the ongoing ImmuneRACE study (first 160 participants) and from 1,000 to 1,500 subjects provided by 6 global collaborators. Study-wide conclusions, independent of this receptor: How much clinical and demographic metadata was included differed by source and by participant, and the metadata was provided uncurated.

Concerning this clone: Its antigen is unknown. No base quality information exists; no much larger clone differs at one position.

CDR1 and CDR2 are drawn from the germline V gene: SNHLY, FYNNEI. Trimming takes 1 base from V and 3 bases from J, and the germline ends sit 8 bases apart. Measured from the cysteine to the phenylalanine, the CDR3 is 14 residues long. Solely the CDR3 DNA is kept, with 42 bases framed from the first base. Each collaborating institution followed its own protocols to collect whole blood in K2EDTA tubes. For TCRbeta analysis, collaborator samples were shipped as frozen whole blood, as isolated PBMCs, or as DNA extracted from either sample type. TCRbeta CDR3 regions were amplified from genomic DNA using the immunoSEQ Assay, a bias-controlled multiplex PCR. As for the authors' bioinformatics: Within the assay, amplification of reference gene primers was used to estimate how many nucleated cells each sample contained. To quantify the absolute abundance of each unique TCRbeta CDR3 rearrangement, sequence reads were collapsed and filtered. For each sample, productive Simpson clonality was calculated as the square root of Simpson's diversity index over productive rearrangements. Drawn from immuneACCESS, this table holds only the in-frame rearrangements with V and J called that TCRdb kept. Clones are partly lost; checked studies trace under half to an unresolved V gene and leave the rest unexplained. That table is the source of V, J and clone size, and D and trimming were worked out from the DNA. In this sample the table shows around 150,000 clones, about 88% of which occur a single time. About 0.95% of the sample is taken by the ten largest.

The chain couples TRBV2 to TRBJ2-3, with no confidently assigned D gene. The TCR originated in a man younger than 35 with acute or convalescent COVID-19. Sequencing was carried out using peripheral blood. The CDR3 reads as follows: CASSEVTITDTQYF. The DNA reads TGTGCCAGCAGTGAAGTCACAATTACAGATACGCAGTATTTT. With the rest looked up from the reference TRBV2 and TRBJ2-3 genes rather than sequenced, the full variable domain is EPEVTQTPSHQVTQMGQEVILRCVPISNHLYFYWYRQILGQKVEFLVSFYNNEISEKSEIFDDQFSVERPDGSNFTLKIRSTKLEDSAMYFCASSEVTITDTQYFGPGTRLTVL.